The next 14 T cell receptor beta chains were all read from a single sample in a study of T cells in Graves' hyperthyroidism and ophthalmopathy. RNA transcripts gave rise to amplified TCR beta CDR3 regions. The TCR CDR3 was amplified in a first-round RT-PCR using the HTBI primer set. From the multiplex PCR reads, TCRdb called clonotypes with MiXCR, one entry per CDR3 protein. The table records over 250,000 distinct CDR3 sequences, around a quarter of them present only once. The sample taken for sequencing was blood. The receptors derive from a man in his forties or fifties with Graves' hyperthyroidism that later progressed to Graves' ophthalmopathy.

CDR3 in DNA: TGTGCCAGCACCCTCACCAGGGGAAATACTGAAGCTTTCTTT. Residues: CASTLTRGNTEAFF. The rearrangement joins TRBV6-1 to TRBJ1-1; D possibly corresponds to TRBD1 (6 bases). Trimming left V 7 bases short and J 5 bases short, with 17 bases between. The V gene's germline CDR1 is MNHNS and CDR2 SASEGT. This CDR3 has 14 amino acids.

There are many counts of this clonotype. The chain uses TRBV20-1 and TRBJ1-1; D perhaps matches TRBD1 (5 bases). The CDR3 contains 13 residues. Germline V gene sequence: CDR1 DFQATT, CDR2 SNEGSKA (reference sequence). V lost 6 bases and J lost 5, with 16 bases in between. The chain's CDR3 is CSAPSGGKTEAFF. The CDR3 nucleotides are TGCAGTGCCCCCTCTGGGGGGAAGACTGAAGCTTTCTTT.

This clonotype occurred many times. This chain links TRBV19 with TRBJ2-5, with D hard to call. CDR3 length equals 13 residues. Trimming left V 7 bases short and J 6 bases short, with 15 bases between. Germline values: CDR1 LNHDA, CDR2 SQIVND (reference sequence). The CDR3 loop reads CASTSDRLQTQYF. CDR3 coding DNA: TGTGCCAGTACAAGTGATAGGCTCCAGACCCAGTACTTC. The full variable domain, its missing parts supplied by reference TRBV19 and TRBJ2-5, is DGGITQSPKYLFRKEGQNVTLSCEQNLNHDAMYWYRQDPGQGLRLIYYSQIVNDFQKGDIAEGYSVSREKKESFPLTVTSAQKNPTAFYLCASTSDRLQTQYFGPGTRLLVL.

The V gene is TRBV5-1, the J gene TRBJ1-2; D is unresolved. CDR1 and CDR2 (germline): SGHRS, YFSETQ. This CDR3 spans 14 amino acids. Trimming pared 1 base from V and 1 base from J, leaving 8 bases between. DNA for the CDR3: TGCGCCAGCAGCTTGAACACAGATAACTATGGCTACACCTTC. Translated, it gives CASSLNTDNYGYTF.

This clonotype was seen many times. The DNA of the CDR3 is TGTGCCAGCTCACCACCGGCTGCAGGCCGCTATGGCTACACCTTC. Residues: CASSPPAAGRYGYTF. The gene calls are TRBV18 and TRBJ1-2; D is unresolved. Germline-derived CDR1 and CDR2 are KGHSH and LQKENI. CDR3 length equals 15 residues. The V end was cut by 0 bases, the J end by 4 bases, with 12 bases between.

At least ten counts were recorded for this clonotype. This sequence joins TRBV7-9 and TRBJ2-2; no definite D call. The CDR3 totals 15 residues. The V end lost 1 base, the J end lost 6 bases, and 12 bases lay between the germline ends. The V gene's germline CDR1 is SEHNR and CDR2 FQNEAQ (reference sequence). Here the CDR3 reads CASSLGTLPAGELFF. CDR3 nucleotide sequence: TGTGCCAGCAGCTTAGGAACCCTTCCAGCCGGGGAGCTGTTTTTT.

In its sample, this clonotype was seen a few times. V is TRBV20-1 and J is TRBJ1-1; possibly TRBD1 for D (6 bases). The germline CDR1 and CDR2 sequences are DFQATT and SNEGSKA (reference sequence). V gave up 3 bases and J gave up 6 bases, with 14 bases separating them. The CDR3 extends over 13 amino acids. Here the CDR3 reads CSASFWGGPEAFF. CDR3 DNA: TGCAGTGCTAGCTTTTGGGGGGGCCCTGAAGCTTTCTTT.

This clonotype has at least ten counts. This rearrangement joins TRBV4-1 to TRBJ1-2, with unresolved D. From germline, CDR1 is MGHRA and CDR2 YSYEKL. CDR3 length: 15 amino acids. Trimming took off 1 base at V and 4 bases at J, with 13 bases between the two ends. CDR3 nucleotide sequence: TGCGCCAGCAGCCAAGGTGGAGTTGATGGCTATGGCTACACCTTC. This encodes CASSQGGVDGYGYTF.

This clonotype came up many times. CDR3: CASSLARDFNTEAFF. The CDR3 nucleotides are TGTGCCAGCAGCTTAGCAAGGGATTTCAACACTGAAGCTTTCTTT. The chain recombines TRBV7-6 with TRBJ1-1, with no clear D. Germline V lookup: CDR1 SGHVS, CDR2 FNYEAQ. The CDR3 loop spans 15 amino acids. Trimming pared 0 bases from V and 2 bases from J, leaving 10 bases between.

The table lists this clonotype with a count of one. The chain combines TRBV28 with TRBJ1-1; D gene uncertain. In germline, CDR1 is MDHEN, CDR2 SYDVKM. Trimming stripped 2 bases from V and 0 bases from J, with 13 bases between. CDR3 length: 16 amino acids. CDR3 bases: TGTGCCAGCAGTTTAGGTGGCGGAACCCTGAACACTGAAGCTTTCTTT. This encodes CASSLGGGTLNTEAFF.

Many counts were recorded for this clonotype. V is TRBV14 and J is TRBJ1-2; D is ambiguous. V shed 1 base and J shed 2 bases, with 11 bases lying between them. In germline, CDR1 is SGHDN, CDR2 FVKESK. The CDR3 consists of 15 residues. The CDR3 loop reads CASSQGDAINYGYTF. CDR3 in DNA: TGTGCCAGCAGCCAAGGAGACGCAATCAACTATGGCTACACCTTC.

This clonotype was observed many times. The chain has TRBV4-2 and TRBJ1-5; D ambiguous. V lost 4 bases, J lost 6 bases, and 10 bases lay in between. From germline, CDR1 is LGHNA and CDR2 YNFKEQ. The CDR3 contains 13 residues. In DNA, the CDR3 is TGTGCCAGCAGCCGGGTGGGTGCTCAGCCCCAGCATTTT. It specifies CASSRVGAQPQHF.

This clonotype was seen many times. The J gene is TRBJ1-1, the V gene TRBV5-1; D perhaps matches TRBD1 (6 bases). The CDR3 has 14 amino acids. Germline CDR1 reads SGHRS; CDR2 reads YFSETQ. The V gene lost 5 bases and the J gene lost 2 bases, with 13 bases spanning the gap. The chain's CDR3 is CASRQGLSNTEAFF. The CDR3 DNA follows: TGCGCCAGCAGACAGGGACTGAGTAACACTGAAGCTTTCTTT.

This clonotype has at least ten counts. J is TRBJ1-2 and V is TRBV12-3 or TRBV12-4; 8 bases agree with TRBD1. The CDR3 length is 15 residues. V was pared by 3 bases and J by 1 base, with 4 bases of the junction left unmatched. CDR3 sequence: CASSFPTGVNYGYTF. The CDR3, as DNA: TGTGCCAGCAGTTTCCCGACAGGGGTTAACTATGGCTACACCTTC.